One and the same sample provided the 19 T cell receptor beta chains below, sequenced in a study of cytotoxic CD8 clonotypes in ibrutinib-treated CLL. Only in-frame clones appear in the TCRdb table, and some are missing; sequencing was by immunoSEQ multiplex PCR. The data show around 41,000 clones, just over 70% seen once. This specimen consisted of PBMCs, obtained at disease progression, from a patient treated with ibrutinib. These receptors were obtained from a human donor with chronic lymphocytic leukemia.

The chain employs TRBV19 and TRBJ1-5, with D hard to call. The CDR3 covers 16 residues. With 5 bases removed from V and 1 base from J, the gap between germline ends came to 15 bases. Per the germline V gene, CDR1 is LNHDA and CDR2 is SQIVND (reference sequence). CDR3 amino acids: CASSPRDFHSNQPQHF. The DNA for the CDR3 is TGTGCCAGTAGTCCAAGAGACTTCCACAGCAATCAGCCCCAGCATTTT.

This clone occurred many times. The CDR3 bases are TGTGCCTGGAGTCTGACTCGTGATACGCAGTATTTT. Translating it yields CAWSLTRDTQYF. The chain links TRBV30 to TRBJ2-3; D not resolved. The CDR3 spans 12 residues. CDR1 is GTSNPN, CDR2 SVGIG, per germline (reference sequence). V was shortened by 2 bases and J by 6 bases, with 9 bases between the two germline ends.

The chain has TRBV2 and TRBJ2-1; tentatively, D is TRBD2 (6 bases). V dropped 8 bases and J dropped 0 bases, with 20 bases sitting between them. The V gene's germline CDR1 is SNHLY and CDR2 FYNNEI. The CDR3 loop spans 17 amino acids. In nucleotides, the CDR3 is TGTGCCAGCTTGGGGGGACTCCCGTTGCGCTCCTACAATGAGCAGTTCTTC. Translation: CASLGGLPLRSYNEQFF.

The gene calls are TRBV6-7 and TRBJ1-4; 7 nucleotides match TRBD1. TRBV6-7 is assigned to the ORF class and has an uncertain function. This CDR3 has 14 residues. The ends lost 4 bases at V and 6 bases at J; junction bases unmatched: 5. The CDR3 nucleotides read TGTGCCAGCAGTTCACAGGGGAGTGATGAAAAACTGTTTTTT. Protein product: CASSSQGSDEKLFF.

The chain employs TRBV7-6 and TRBJ2-2, with D possibly being TRBD1 or TRBD2 (6 bases each). V lost 5 bases and J 7 bases, leaving 17 bases between the germline ends. The CDR3 has 15 residues. The germline gives CDR1 SGHVS, CDR2 FNYEAQ. CDR3 residues: CASSPRGHGGGELFF. In DNA, the CDR3 is TGTGCCAGCAGCCCGAGGGGACACGGGGGCGGGGAGCTGTTTTTT. The complete variable domain, with remaining parts taken from reference TRBV7-6 and TRBJ2-2, reads GAGVSQSPRYKVTKRGQDVALRCDPISGHVSLYWYRQALGQGPEFLTYFNYEAQQDKSGLPNDRFSAERPEGSISTLTIQRTEQRDSAMYRCASSPRGHGGGELFFGEGSRLTVL.

The chain uses TRBV5-1 and TRBJ1-4; no clear D. Per germline, CDR1 SGHRS and CDR2 YFSETQ. The CDR3 extends over 16 amino acids. V lost 3 bases to trimming and J lost 8 bases, with 20 bases between them. The DNA of the CDR3 is TGCGCCAGCAGCTCGGGTTGGAGGCGGACGGGAGAAAAACTGTTTTTT. Translation: CASSSGWRRTGEKLFF.

Here the CDR3 DNA reads TGCGCCAGCAGCCCCGGGACAGGGCAGGGTTCACCCCTCCACTTT. Translation: CASSPGTGQGSPLHF. The chain has TRBV5-1 and TRBJ1-6, with 9 bases that match TRBD1. CDR1 and CDR2 from the germline V gene are SGHRS and YFSETQ. The trim removed 4 bases at V and 9 bases at J, leaving 8 bases unmatched. CDR3 length equals 15 residues.

V and J are TRBV30 and TRBJ2-4; tentative D call: TRBD2 (6 bases). CDR3 length equals 16 residues. Between the trimmed V and J ends, which lost 2 bases and 1 base, there was a span of 15 bases. Germline CDR1 reads GTSNPN; CDR2 reads SVGIG (reference sequence). CDR3 coding DNA: TGTGCCTGGAGTCTCCTCATTGGGGGGGCCAAAAACATTCAGTACTTC. Its translation is CAWSLLIGGAKNIQYF.

This clone turned up a few times. The rearrangement uses TRBV20-1 and TRBJ1-1; D gene uncertain. Germline V lookup: CDR1 DFQATT, CDR2 SNEGSKA (reference sequence). Between the trimmed V and J ends, which lost 0 bases and 7 bases, there was a span of 6 bases. This CDR3 has 11 amino acids. The CDR3 sequence: CSARDRDEAFF. In DNA, the CDR3 is TGCAGTGCTAGAGACAGAGATGAAGCTTTCTTT.

This clone was detected only a few times. The chain employs TRBV19 and TRBJ1-6; 7 bases line up with TRBD1. Germline-derived CDR1 and CDR2 are LNHDA and SQIVND (reference sequence). This CDR3 spans 15 amino acids. The ends lost 3 bases at V and 11 bases at J; junction bases unmatched: 10. The CDR3 DNA sequence: TGTGCCAGTAGTATTTCGGGACAGTTCTTAACACCCCTCCACTTT. It specifies CASSISGQFLTPLHF.

The chain joins TRBV11-2 to TRBJ1-4; D is uncertain. Germline V lookup: CDR1 SGHAT, CDR2 FQNNGV. There are 12 residues in the CDR3. With 4 bases removed from V and 9 bases from J, the gap between germline ends came to 9 bases. In DNA, the CDR3 is TGTGCCAGCAGCTCCCTGTTTAAAAAACTGTTTTTT. It translates to CASSSLFKKLFF.

This clone was recorded a few times. The rearrangement joins TRBV20-1 to TRBJ1-1; weak D call: TRBD1 (6 bases). The CDR3 totals 11 residues. Germline assignment: CDR1 DFQATT and CDR2 SNEGSKA (reference sequence). V was clipped by 6 bases and J by 8 bases, with 13 bases between them. CDR3 region: CSAPGAAEAFF. CDR3 nucleotides: TGCAGTGCCCCGGGGGCGGCCGAAGCTTTCTTT.

This rearrangement joins TRBV11-2 to TRBJ1-1; D not certain. CDR3 length: 15 residues. V was shortened by 2 bases and J by 5 bases, with 15 bases between the two germline ends. CDR1 SGHAT and CDR2 FQNNGV come from the germline V gene. CDR3 sequence (DNA): TGTGCCAGCAGCTTACTAGCCAGCCAAGGGACTGAAGCTTTCTTT. Amino acids: CASSLLASQGTEAFF.

Here the CDR3 reads CASSLGTKTGELFF. Here the CDR3 DNA reads TGCGCCAGCAGCTTGGGGACCAAAACCGGGGAGCTGTTTTTT. The chain joins TRBV5-1 to TRBJ2-2; D gene uncertain. Germline CDR1 and CDR2: SGHRS and YFSETQ. This CDR3 is built from 14 residues. Trimming cost V 0 bases and J 5 bases, with 8 bases left between them.

The V call is TRBV5-1, the J call TRBJ2-7, with D possibly matching TRBD2 (5 bases). The CDR3 extends over 14 amino acids. V lost 2 bases and J 5 bases, leaving 14 bases between the germline ends. Per germline, CDR1 SGHRS and CDR2 YFSETQ. The CDR3 coding sequence is TGCGCCAGCAGCTTAGTCCGGACTGGCAACGAGCAGTACTTC. It codes for CASSLVRTGNEQYF.

Only a few counts were recorded for this clone. The rearrangement joins TRBV27 to TRBJ1-5; D is possibly TRBD1 (5 bases). CDR1 MNHEY and CDR2 SMNVEV come from the germline V gene (reference sequence). V lost 2 bases to trimming and J lost 1 base, with 9 bases between them. The CDR3 is 15 residues long. The CDR3 sequence: CASSLGAASNQPQHF. DNA for the CDR3: TGTGCCAGCAGTTTAGGGGCCGCCAGCAATCAGCCCCAGCATTTT.

The chain recombines TRBV19 with TRBJ2-1; TRBD2 matches 8 bases. Germline V gives CDR1 LNHDA, CDR2 SQIVND (reference sequence). Germline trimming cut 6 bases from V and 15 bases from J; bases unmatched to any gene: 13. This CDR3 is 13 amino acids long. This chain's CDR3 is CASRVPGLVNLFF. The DNA of the CDR3 is TGTGCCAGTAGAGTCCCGGGACTAGTTAATCTGTTCTTC. Filled out from reference TRBV19 and TRBJ2-1, the complete variable domain reads DGGITQSPKYLFRKEGQNVTLSCEQNLNHDAMYWYRQDPGQGLRLIYYSQIVNDFQKGDIAEGYSVSREKKESFPLTVTSAQKNPTAFYLCASRVPGLVNLFFGPGTRLTVL.

The V call is TRBV19, the J call TRBJ2-1, with 8 positions matching TRBD2. Germline CDR1 reads LNHDA; CDR2 reads SQIVND (reference sequence). V trimming: 6 bases; J trimming: 4 bases; junction bases outside the gene matches: 11. The CDR3 covers 16 residues. CDR3 coding DNA: TGTGCCAGTAGATACCTCGGGGGGGCGGGTTACAATGAGCAGTTCTTC. This gives the protein CASRYLGGAGYNEQFF.

This clone was seen a few times. V is TRBV11-1 and J is TRBJ2-5; 9 bases align to TRBD1. Germline V gene sequence: CDR1 SGHAT, CDR2 FQDESV (reference sequence). This CDR3 spans 15 amino acids. With 6 bases clipped from V and 5 bases from J, the junction kept 10 bases outside the gene matches. CDR3 in DNA: TGTGCCAGCAGTCGGACCAGGGGGACAGGGGAGACCCAGTACTTC. It codes for CASSRTRGTGETQYF.